This is a list of T cell receptor beta chains from one sample in a study of regulatory T cells in long-lasting Graves disease. A single record per CDR3 protein comes from TCRdb applying MiXCR to the multiplex PCR reads. The sample yields about 530,000 distinct CDR3 sequences, 16% seen once. The data also belong to a second study, concerning T cells in Graves' hyperthyroidism and ophthalmopathy.

The material was peripheral blood mononuclear cells (PBMCs), obtained at new diagnosis, from a patient treated with antithyroid drugs. The origin of the receptors is a woman between 40 and 65 years old with Graves disease. Both conserved end residues are part of each CDR3. The D gene is left open where the match is weak. The listing skips clone size in some rows; elsewhere it reads once, few, many or a size class.

J gene	clone size	D gene	V gene	CDR3 protein	CDR3 DNA
TRBJ2-3	many	TRBD1	TRBV3-1	CASSQNWDRNTDTQYF	TGTGCCAGCAGCCAAAATTGGGACAGAAACACAGATACGCAGTATTTT
TRBJ1-6	many	TRBD1	TRBV12-3/TRBV12-4	CASSDRDREYNSPLHF	TGTGCCAGCAGTGACCGGGACAGGGAGTATAATTCACCCCTCCACTTT
TRBJ2-5	.	TRBD2	TRBV14	CASSQDRASGGIEETQYF	TGTGCCAGCAGCCAAGATCGGGCTAGCGGGGGGATTGAAGAGACCCAGTACTTC
TRBJ1-1	.	.	TRBV20-1	CSTRRGTEAFF	TGCAGTACACGACGGGGCACTGAAGCTTTCTTT
TRBJ2-7	many	.	TRBV5-1	CASSWAIRVAEQYF	TGCGCCAGCAGCTGGGCCATAAGGGTTGCCGAGCAGTACTTC
TRBJ2-1	few	.	TRBV4-1	CASSRPGTPDNEQFF	TGCGCCAGCAGCCGACCCGGGACACCGGACAATGAGCAGTTCTTC
TRBJ1-1	.	.	TRBV19	CASRRGGRTEAFF	TGTGCCAGTAGAAGGGGAGGTAGGACTGAAGCTTTCTTT
TRBJ2-7	.	TRBD2	TRBV2	CASSSPSGGPQEQYF	TGTGCCAGCAGCTCCCCTAGCGGGGGGCCGCAGGAGCAGTACTTC
TRBJ2-3	.	TRBD2	TRBV6-2/TRBV6-3	CASRRGGPGDTQYF	TGTGCCAGCAGACGGGGGGGCCCTGGAGATACGCAGTATTTT
TRBJ1-2	.	.	TRBV14	CASSQAVPGAGGYTF	TGTGCCAGCAGCCAAGCCGTCCCAGGGGCAGGAGGCTACACCTTC
TRBJ1-3	.	TRBD1	TRBV6-5	CASSYGQGPSSGNTIYF	TGTGCCAGCAGTTACGGACAGGGGCCAAGCTCTGGAAACACCATATATTTT
TRBJ2-1	.	TRBD2	TRBV2	CASSVQTSEGRYNEQFF	TGTGCCAGCAGTGTCCAGACTAGCGAGGGGCGCTACAATGAGCAGTTCTTC
TRBJ1-2	.	.	TRBV7-3	CASSPEMNYGYTF	TGTGCCAGCAGCCCCGAGATGAACTATGGCTACACCTTC
TRBJ2-7	many	.	TRBV11-2	CASSSPHYEQYF	TGTGCCAGCAGCTCGCCACACTACGAGCAGTACTTC
TRBJ2-1	few	TRBD1	TRBV6-1	CASRQGAGEQFF	TGTGCCAGCAGACAGGGGGCTGGTGAGCAGTTCTTC
TRBJ1-4	many	TRBD1	TRBV12-3/TRBV12-4	CASQTGVNEKLFF	TGTGCCAGCCAGACAGGGGTGAATGAAAAACTGTTTTTT
TRBJ2-7	many	.	TRBV11-2	CASSLGRPTYEQYF	TGTGCCAGCAGCTTAGGGCGCCCCACCTACGAGCAGTACTTC
TRBJ1-1	few	TRBD1	TRBV5-6	CASSLDRGQTEAFF	TGTGCCAGCAGCTTGGACAGGGGTCAAACTGAAGCTTTCTTT
TRBJ2-7	.	TRBD2	TRBV12-3/TRBV12-4	CASTLSGGAREQYF	TGTGCCAGCACCCTTAGCGGGGGGGCTCGGGAGCAGTACTTC
TRBJ1-5	few	.	TRBV20-1	CSAGRGKNSNQPQHF	TGCAGCGCGGGGAGGGGAAAGAATAGCAATCAGCCCCAGCATTTT
TRBJ1-5	few	.	TRBV12-3/TRBV12-4	CASSLGSPPSNQPQHF	TGTGCCAGCAGTTTAGGGTCGCCACCGAGCAATCAGCCCCAGCATTTT
TRBJ2-5	many	TRBD2	TRBV20-1	CSARPQRGADQETQYF	TGCAGTGCTAGACCTCAGCGGGGGGCCGACCAAGAGACCCAGTACTTC
TRBJ2-2	.	TRBD1	TRBV6-9	CASSYRQGARAGELFF	TGTGCCAGCAGTTACCGACAGGGGGCGCGCGCCGGGGAGCTGTTTTTT
TRBJ1-1	.	TRBD1	TRBV7-9	CASSDGQGARSEAFF	TGTGCCAGCAGCGACGGACAGGGGGCGCGGTCTGAAGCTTTCTTT
TRBJ1-1	many	.	TRBV3-1	CASSHLDTATKTEAFF	TGTGCCAGCAGCCACCTGGACACCGCGACGAAAACTGAAGCTTTCTTT
TRBJ1-4	.	TRBD1	TRBV4-1	CASSPGEAGGKEKLFF	TGCGCCAGCAGCCCTGGGGAGGCAGGGGGAAAAGAAAAACTGTTTTTT
TRBJ1-4	many	.	TRBV20-1	CSARVDEKLFF	TGCAGTGCTAGGGTAGATGAAAAACTGTTTTTT
TRBJ1-1	.	.	TRBV9	CASSAQGATEAFF	TGTGCCAGCAGCGCCCAGGGTGCCACTGAAGCTTTCTTT
TRBJ2-5	many	.	TRBV20-1	CSALLRETQYF	TGCAGTGCTTTGCTTCGAGAGACCCAGTACTTC
TRBJ2-1	.	.	TRBV28	CASSPVVFHEQFF	TGTGCCAGCAGTCCCGTGGTTTTCCATGAGCAGTTCTTC
TRBJ1-5	.	.	TRBV28	CASIPVGGGTQPQHF	TGTGCCAGCATCCCGGTTGGAGGAGGTACTCAGCCCCAGCATTTT
TRBJ2-7	many	.	TRBV12-3/TRBV12-4	CASSHGNEQYF	TGTGCCAGCAGTCATGGTAACGAGCAGTACTTC
TRBJ1-2	many	.	TRBV12-3/TRBV12-4	CASSSHEQMERDYCYTF	TGTGCCAGCAGCTCACACGAGCAGATGGAACGCGACTATTGCTACACCTTC
TRBJ2-7	few	.	TRBV19	CASSIGPPYEQYF	TGTGCCAGTAGTATCGGTCCCCCTTACGAGCAGTACTTC
TRBJ1-4	many	.	TRBV30	CAWNYATNEKLFF	TGTGCCTGGAATTATGCAACTAATGAAAAACTGTTTTTT
TRBJ2-2	.	.	TRBV28	CASSQWSGDPTGELFF	TGTGCCAGCAGCCAATGGTCGGGCGACCCCACCGGGGAGCTGTTTTTT
TRBJ2-7	many	.	TRBV2	CASSEGYRDYEQYF	TGTGCCAGCAGTGAAGGGTACAGGGACTACGAGCAGTACTTC
TRBJ2-1	few	.	TRBV19	CASSTPPPAKEQFF	TGTGCCAGTAGTACACCTCCCCCTGCAAAGGAGCAGTTCTTC
TRBJ1-5	few	.	TRBV4-1	CASSPDGDNQPQHF	TGCGCCAGCAGCCCAGACGGGGACAATCAGCCCCAGCATTTT
TRBJ1-2	.	.	TRBV25-1	CASSELGAGYTF	TGTGCCAGCAGTGAATTGGGGGCTGGCTACACCTTC